This is a list of T cell receptor beta chains from one sample in a study of T cells after posttransplantation cyclophosphamide. Clones were sequenced by immunoSEQ multiplex PCR, and TCRdb holds only the in-frame ones, with some missing. Recorded here are 30,000 to 40,000 clones, none singletons. Sequences were obtained from PBMCs. The receptors were gathered from a man aged 50 to 59 in good health, CMV-negative, and a related stem cell transplant donor. Each CDR3 is given with its conserved first and last residue. The order of the fields is CDR3 DNA, CDR3 protein, D gene, J gene, CDR3 length, V gene, clone size. A D gene is named only where the DNA matches it firmly. Clone size is stated in some rows and not others, as once, few, many or a class when expanded.

TGTGCCAGCAGCTTACAGGCGTCCGATTCACCCCTCCACTTT,CASSLQASDSPLHF,NA,TRBJ1-6,14,TRBV7-2,many
TGCGCCAGCAGCCAAGAGTCAGGGGCTGGCTACACCTTC,CASSQESGAGYTF,NA,TRBJ1-2,13,TRBV4-1,many
TGTGCCAGCAGCGGTACCGGGACTAGCAGACACTACGAGCAGTACTTC,CASSGTGTSRHYEQYF,TRBD2,TRBJ2-7,16,TRBV27,many
TGTGCCAGCAGTGACGGCGGGGACGCAGATACGCAGTATTTT,CASSDGGDADTQYF,NA,TRBJ2-3,14,TRBV6-4,many
TGTGCCAGCTCACCACCATCGGAGCGGGAGCAGTACTTC,CASSPPSEREQYF,NA,TRBJ2-7,13,TRBV18,many
TGTGCCAGCAGTTCTTGGACAGGGGGAAAGGAAGAGCAGTACTTC,CASSSWTGGKEEQYF,TRBD1,TRBJ2-7,15,TRBV6-5,many
TGTGCCAGCAGCCTCCTGACAGGAACTGAAGCTTTCTTT,CASSLLTGTEAFF,NA,TRBJ1-1,13,TRBV14,many
TGTGCCAGCAGTTTATATAGGGGAAGGGGCACAGATACGCAGTATTTT,CASSLYRGRGTDTQYF,NA,TRBJ2-3,16,TRBV27,few
TGTGCCAGCAGCTCCCTGGGGGCGGGTCGGGAGACCCAGTACTTC,CASSSLGAGRETQYF,NA,TRBJ2-5,15,TRBV7-9,many
TGTGCCAGCAGCAAGGGGACAATCAGCAATCAGCCCCAGCATTTT,CASSKGTISNQPQHF,NA,TRBJ1-5,15,TRBV6-5,many
TGTGCCATCAGTGAGACAGGCAACTATGGCTACACCTTC,CAISETGNYGYTF,NA,TRBJ1-2,13,TRBV10-3,many
TGTGCCAGCAGCCAACTAACAGGTTCCACTCAGCCCCAGCATTTT,CASSQLTGSTQPQHF,NA,TRBJ1-5,15,TRBV7-2,many
TGTGCCAGCAGCTTGGGGTTAGGGGCTAACTATGGCTACACCTTC,CASSLGLGANYGYTF,NA,TRBJ1-2,15,TRBV7-6,many
TGCGCCAGCAGCCAATTCTCGACAGCAAACTATGGCTACACCTTC,CASSQFSTANYGYTF,NA,TRBJ1-2,15,TRBV4-1,many
TGTGCCAGCAGTGCGTCAGTAAAGGATACGCAGTATTTT,CASSASVKDTQYF,NA,TRBJ2-3,13,TRBV6-4,many
TGTGCCAGCTACAGTGGGGCACCTCCGACCTACGAGCAGTACTTC,CASYSGAPPTYEQYF,NA,TRBJ2-7,15,TRBV27,many
TGCGCCAGCAGACTGGGCGGAGCGGGGTCGAGAAACATTCAGTACTTC,CASRLGGAGSRNIQYF,TRBD2,TRBJ2-4,16,TRBV5-1,NA
TGCGCCAGCAGCTTTGGTTCGGGACAGGGGACTGAAGCTTTCTTT,CASSFGSGQGTEAFF,TRBD1,TRBJ1-1,15,TRBV5-1,many
TGTGCAGAGATAGCGGGAGTTGGGAATGAGCAGTTCTTC,CAEIAGVGNEQFF,TRBD2,TRBJ2-1,13,TRBV11-3,many
TGTGCCAGCAGTGATTCAGGGGCGAATGGCTACACCTTC,CASSDSGANGYTF,NA,TRBJ1-2,13,TRBV25-1,many
TGTGCCAGCAGCTGCTTGTCCCCCAGGGGGATGCAGGGTCGCAATCAGCCCCAGCATTTT,CASSCLSPRGMQGRNQPQHF,NA,TRBJ1-5,20,TRBV21-1,NA
TGTGCCAGCAGCAAAGATTCCGGGGAGCAGTACTTC,CASSKDSGEQYF,NA,TRBJ2-7,12,TRBV21-1,many
TGTGCCAGCAGCTTGCCGACAGGGGGGGTGGAGACCCAGTACTTC,CASSLPTGGVETQYF,TRBD1,TRBJ2-5,15,TRBV7-9,many
TGTGCCAGCAGTGCTTCCGAGCGGGGAGTCGAGCAGTTCTTC,CASSASERGVEQFF,TRBD2,TRBJ2-1,14,TRBV25-1,many
TGTGCCAGCAGCCTAGGGCTAGCGGGGTCTAGCACAGATACGCAGTATTTT,CASSLGLAGSSTDTQYF,TRBD2,TRBJ2-3,17,TRBV28,few
TGTGCCTCCGCTACAGCCACTAATGAAAAACTGTTTTTT,CASATATNEKLFF,NA,TRBJ1-4,13,TRBV30,many
TGTGCCAGCAGCGTAGGCACCGGCAGGGGGCATACGGGTGAAGCTTTCTTT,CASSVGTGRGHTGEAFF,TRBD1,TRBJ1-1,17,TRBV9,many
TGTGCCAGCAGCGTAGCGGGGACTAGGGGGTCCGGGGAGCTGTTTTTT,CASSVAGTRGSGELFF,TRBD2,TRBJ2-2,16,TRBV9,many
TGTGCCAGCAGTTACTCCTACCGCCGGGGAGCTGAGCAGTTCTTC,CASSYSYRRGAEQFF,NA,TRBJ2-1,15,TRBV6-5,many
TGTGCCAGCAACCGGGGAGAGAATGAGCAGTTCTTC,CASNRGENEQFF,NA,TRBJ2-1,12,TRBV2,many